The clone carrying this T cell receptor beta chain came up a few times. The sample originates from a study of T cells in Graves' hyperthyroidism and ophthalmopathy. Germline values: CDR1 SNHLY, CDR2 FYNNEI. The trim removed 10 bases at V and 3 bases at J, leaving 9 bases unmatched. The CDR3 spans 14 residues. The investigators amplified TCR beta CDR3 regions from RNA transcripts. Researchers ran a first-round RT-PCR on the TCR CDR3 using the HTBI primer set. TCRdb fed the multiplex PCR reads into MiXCR, producing one record per CDR3 protein. The profile covers a few hundred thousand distinct CDR3 sequences, with roughly 50% appearing a single time and approximately 7.5% taken by the ten largest. Diagnoses were established using clinical symptoms, serum thyroxine and TRAb, thyroid ultrasound and orbital computed tomography.

This TCR came from a woman aged 18-29 years with Graves' hyperthyroidism. Sequencing input: peripheral blood or thyroid tissue (not recorded which). The chain combines TRBV2 with TRBJ2-3; 8 bases line up with TRBD1. The CDR3 is CATWTGFATDTQYF. The CDR3 bases are TGTGCCACCTGGACAGGGTTCGCGACAGATACGCAGTATTTT.